These T cell receptor beta chains were read from a single sample in a study of PD-1 blockade in classical Hodgkin lymphoma. Only in-frame clones appear in the TCRdb table, and some are missing; sequencing was by immunoSEQ multiplex PCR. Of roughly 38,000 clones listed, approximately 90% were seen once; the top ten hold just over 5.5%. Sequenced here: peripheral blood mononuclear cells (PBMCs), sampled before the second cycle of nivolumab. The receptor source for this set is a human donor with classical Hodgkin lymphoma. Each CDR3 is given with its conserved first and last residue. Each record gives: clone size, J gene, V gene, D gene, CDR3 protein, CDR3 DNA. The D gene is left open where the match is weak. Size values are once, few and many counts, or a class for expanded clones, and some rows have none.

. TRBJ2-7 TRBV5-1 . CASSLDPRSSYEQYF TGCGCCAGCAGCCTGGACCCCAGGAGCTCCTACGAGCAGTACTTC
few TRBJ2-2 TRBV7-3 TRBD2 CASSTGLAGALGELFF TGTGCCAGCAGCACCGGACTAGCGGGGGCCCTAGGGGAGCTGTTTTTT
. TRBJ2-1 TRBV18 TRBD1 CASSPSGQGSNEQFF TGTGCCAGCTCACCATCGGGACAGGGAAGCAATGAGCAGTTCTTC
. TRBJ1-4 TRBV6-1 . CASSGLGLNEKLFF TGTGCCAGCAGTGGGTTGGGTCTTAATGAAAAACTGTTTTTT
. TRBJ2-7 TRBV28 . CASGGTLESYEQYF TGTGCCAGCGGGGGGACACTGGAATCCTACGAGCAGTACTTC
. TRBJ2-7 TRBV5-1 . CASSPGTAQYYEQYF TGCGCCAGCAGCCCCGGGACCGCTCAATACTACGAGCAGTACTTC
. TRBJ2-7 TRBV28 TRBD2 CASSYTSGVSYEQYF TGTGCCAGCAGTTATACTAGCGGGGTCTCCTACGAGCAGTACTTC
. TRBJ1-6 TRBV9 TRBD1 CASSAESRSGTERSPLHF TGTGCCAGCAGCGCCGAGTCCAGATCGGGGACAGAGAGATCACCCCTCCACTTT
. TRBJ2-5 TRBV19 . CASSNRVGVQETQYF TGTGCCAGTAGTAACAGAGTCGGGGTGCAAGAGACCCAGTACTTC
. TRBJ1-3 TRBV28 . CASRLALAGNTIYF TGTGCCAGCAGGTTAGCGCTGGCCGGAAACACCATATATTTT
. TRBJ2-7 TRBV6-5 . CASSYGGVYEQYF TGTGCCAGCAGTTACGGCGGAGTCTACGAGCAGTACTTC
. TRBJ2-7 TRBV5-1 . CASSRKLAGDYEQYF TGCGCCAGCAGCCGAAAACTCGCAGGGGACTACGAGCAGTACTTC
few TRBJ1-1 TRBV6-1 . CASNLQLNTEAFF TGTGCCAGCAATCTACAGTTGAACACTGAAGCTTTCTTT
. TRBJ2-1 TRBV7-3 . CASSSIRGGGEQFF TGTGCCAGCAGCTCAATTAGGGGTGGAGGTGAGCAGTTCTTC
. TRBJ2-5 TRBV27 TRBD2 CASSLLAGAGETQYF TGTGCCAGCAGTTTGCTAGCGGGAGCGGGGGAGACCCAGTACTTC
. TRBJ1-6 TRBV5-4 . CASSLVGNNSPLHF TGTGCCAGCAGCTTGGTAGGGAATAATTCACCCCTCCACTTT
. TRBJ2-1 TRBV27 TRBD2 CAGTSGFSYNEQFF TGTGCCGGTACTAGCGGGTTTTCCTACAATGAGCAGTTCTTC
. TRBJ2-7 TRBV6-1 . CATMYLSPPLEQYF TGTGCCACAATGTACTTGTCCCCCCCCCTGGAGCAGTACTTC
. TRBJ2-1 TRBV6-5 . CASSYLPQVQGEQFF TGTGCCAGCAGTTACCTCCCGCAGGTCCAGGGGGAGCAGTTCTTC
. TRBJ1-5 TRBV6-5 TRBD1 CASRQGVAQPQHF TGTGCCAGCCGACAGGGTGTTGCTCAGCCCCAGCATTTT
. TRBJ1-2 TRBV7-2 TRBD1 CASSPGTGRRYTF TGTGCCAGCAGCCCAGGGACAGGGCGACGCTACACCTTC
. TRBJ2-3 TRBV6-5 . CASSYLSGRLSDTQYF TGTGCCAGCAGTTACTTATCGGGGCGACTCTCTGATACGCAGTATTTT
. TRBJ2-4 TRBV5-1 . CASSTGQAKNIQYF TGCGCCAGCAGCACCGGACAGGCCAAAAACATTCAGTACTTC
. TRBJ2-1 TRBV10-3 TRBD2 CAISPSGRSEQFF TGTGCCATCAGTCCTAGCGGGAGATCTGAGCAGTTCTTC
. TRBJ2-5 TRBV7-3 . CASSLAPQETQYF TGTGCCAGCAGCTTGGCGCCACAAGAGACCCAGTACTTC
. TRBJ1-4 TRBV18 . CASSASRGQTNEKLFF TGTGCCAGCTCAGCGTCCAGGGGCCAGACTAATGAAAAACTGTTTTTT
. TRBJ2-1 TRBV27 . CASSLGGTYNEQFF TGTGCCAGCAGTTTAGGGGGGACCTACAATGAGCAGTTCTTC
. TRBJ2-5 TRBV4-1 . CASSQGHGQETQYF TGCGCCAGCAGCCAAGGTCACGGACAAGAGACCCAGTACTTC
. TRBJ2-1 TRBV27 . CASEPRGAGEQFF TGTGCCAGCGAACCCCGGGGGGCTGGTGAGCAGTTCTTC
. TRBJ2-1 TRBV4-1 . CASSQEGPKSNEQFF TGCGCCAGCAGCCAGGAGGGTCCCAAGAGCAATGAGCAGTTCTTC
. TRBJ1-5 TRBV28 . CASSVLLGGNQPQHF TGTGCCAGCAGTGTACTCCTGGGGGGGAATCAGCCCCAGCATTTT
. TRBJ2-7 TRBV7-8 . CASSPRAQGSYEQYF TGTGCCAGCAGCCCAAGGGCCCAAGGCTCCTACGAGCAGTACTTC
. TRBJ1-1 TRBV2 TRBD1 CASSPDRVMNTEAFF TGTGCCAGCAGTCCGGACAGGGTCATGAACACTGAAGCTTTCTTT
. TRBJ2-5 TRBV5-1 TRBD1 CASSSTGYQETQYF TGCGCCAGCAGCTCGACAGGGTACCAAGAGACCCAGTACTTC
once TRBJ2-7 TRBV10-3 . CAISESTGQGNEQYF TGTGCCATCAGTGAGTCTACAGGGCAGGGCAACGAGCAGTACTTC
few TRBJ2-7 TRBV5-5 . CASSRGEDLYEQYF TGTGCCAGCTCGCGCGGGGAAGATCTCTACGAGCAGTACTTC
. TRBJ2-1 TRBV20-1 . CSARESPPEFF TGCAGTGCTAGAGAAAGTCCCCCCGAGTTCTTC
. TRBJ2-2 TRBV29-1 TRBD1 CSVVGTGLAGELFF TGCAGCGTTGTAGGGACAGGGCTTGCCGGGGAGCTGTTTTTT
. TRBJ2-3 TRBV27 TRBD2 CASGLAGLTDTQYF TGTGCCAGCGGGCTAGCGGGGCTCACAGATACGCAGTATTTT
. TRBJ2-7 TRBV7-9 TRBD1 CASSSLTGAYYEQYF TGTGCCAGCAGCTCACTCACAGGGGCTTACTACGAGCAGTACTTC
few TRBJ1-2 TRBV4-1 TRBD1 CASSHIMAQGQGARYGYTF TGCGCCAGCAGCCATATCATGGCCCAGGGGCAGGGGGCGAGGTATGGCTACACCTTC
. TRBJ2-7 TRBV10-2 TRBD2 CASSDFTSGSSYEQYF TGCGCCAGCAGCGACTTCACTAGCGGGAGCTCCTACGAGCAGTACTTC
. TRBJ2-7 TRBV7-3 TRBD2 CASSRTSGRGHSSYEQYF TGTGCCAGCAGCCGGACTAGCGGGAGGGGTCATTCTTCCTACGAGCAGTACTTC
. TRBJ2-5 TRBV7-2 . CASSLGEGETQYF TGTGCCAGCAGCTTAGGAGAGGGAGAGACCCAGTACTTC
. TRBJ2-7 TRBV5-1 . CASSLSRVGNYEQYF TGCGCCAGCAGCTTGAGCAGGGTAGGGAATTACGAGCAGTACTTC
once TRBJ2-2 TRBV28 TRBD2 CASSSSGRANTGELFF TGTGCCAGCAGTTCTAGCGGGAGGGCTAACACCGGGGAGCTGTTTTTT
few TRBJ1-1 TRBV6-1 . CASSVSGKNTEAFF TGTGCCAGCAGTGTCTCAGGGAAGAACACTGAAGCTTTCTTT
. TRBJ2-7 TRBV27 . CASSPTRGSYEQYF TGTGCCAGCAGTCCGACTAGGGGCTCCTACGAGCAGTACTTC
. TRBJ1-1 TRBV7-8 . CASSLVAGRMNTEAFF TGTGCCAGCAGCTTAGTAGCCGGCAGAATGAACACTGAAGCTTTCTTT
. TRBJ2-7 TRBV9 TRBD2 CASSPGLAVYEQYF TGTGCCAGCAGCCCGGGACTAGCGGTCTACGAGCAGTACTTC
. TRBJ1-1 TRBV7-6 TRBD1 CASSLKSGQNMNTEAFF TGTGCCAGCAGCTTAAAGTCGGGACAGAACATGAACACTGAAGCTTTCTTT
. TRBJ2-5 TRBV6-1 TRBD1 CASGFRDRTQTQYF TGTGCCAGCGGGTTCCGGGACAGAACCCAGACCCAGTACTTC
. TRBJ2-3 TRBV7-9 . CASSLTDHTDTQYF TGTGCCAGCAGCTTGACGGACCACACAGATACGCAGTATTTT
. TRBJ1-4 TRBV5-4 . CASSLAFGGDEKLFF TGTGCCAGCAGCTTGGCTTTCGGGGGGGATGAAAAACTGTTTTTT
. TRBJ1-2 TRBV28 TRBD1 CASSLSSTGGFYGYTF TGTGCCAGCAGTTTATCTTCGACAGGGGGCTTCTATGGCTACACCTTC
. TRBJ1-1 TRBV28 . CASSYFIGGSEAFF TGTGCCAGCAGTTATTTTATAGGCGGCTCTGAAGCTTTCTTT
. TRBJ2-1 TRBV19 TRBD2 CASSMSLAVYNEQFF TGTGCCAGTAGTATGAGCCTAGCGGTCTACAATGAGCAGTTCTTC
once TRBJ1-3 TRBV4-1 . CASSPLLSSGNTIYF TGCGCCAGCAGCCCCTTGCTCTCCTCTGGAAACACCATATATTTT